Below, 25 T cell receptor beta chains from the same sample are listed, as sequenced in a study of cytomegalovirus exposure and HLA in healthy donors. PCR involved 60 Vbeta and 13 Jbeta primers. This table comes from immunoSEQ multiplex PCR, and its TCRdb copy is limited to in-frame clones, with some not included. The sample data list 110,000 to 150,000 clones. Sample: PBMCs. The receptors here all came from a male donor in good health and CMV-seronegative.

The DNA for the CDR3 is TGCAGCGCCGCGACAGGGAGTTTAAACTATGGCTACACCTTC. It specifies CSAATGSLNYGYTF. The chain couples TRBV29-1 to TRBJ1-2; 7 bases line up with TRBD1. V shed 7 bases, J shed 2 bases, and the junction held 10 bases outside the gene matches. The CDR3 sequence is 14 residues long. The V gene's germline CDR1 is SQVTM and CDR2 ANQGSEA.

The rearrangement uses TRBV5-1 and TRBJ2-5; the D gene is possibly TRBD1 (5 bases). Trimming left V 9 bases short and J 2 bases short, with 23 bases between. Germline V gene data show CDR1 as SGHRS and CDR2 as YFSETQ. This CDR3 region has 16 residues. The CDR3 reads CANPTNPRQPQETQYF. The CDR3 DNA is TGCGCCAACCCAACAAACCCTAGACAGCCTCAAGAGACCCAGTACTTC.

The chain employs TRBV30 and TRBJ1-1; D is unclear. The CDR3 totals 13 residues. Germline CDR1 and CDR2: GTSNPN and SVGIG (reference sequence). V was cut by 5 bases and J by 3 bases, with 13 bases left in between. The CDR3 sequence is CAWDARLDTEAFF. The CDR3 coding sequence is TGTGCCTGGGACGCCCGACTGGACACTGAAGCTTTCTTT.

The chain employs TRBV6-5 and TRBJ1-5; D is perhaps TRBD1 (6 bases). CDR1 MNHEY and CDR2 SVGAGI come from the germline V gene. The CDR3 sequence is 14 residues long. V was shortened by 10 bases and J by 0 bases, with 13 bases between the two germline ends. CDR3: CATSRDNSNQPQHF. The CDR3 bases are TGTGCCACCTCTAGGGACAATAGCAATCAGCCCCAGCATTTT.

The chain employs TRBV5-1 and TRBJ2-7, with 7 bases aligning to TRBD1. The V and J ends lost 0 bases and 5 bases, in that order; junction bases with no gene match: 2. There are 13 residues in the CDR3. In germline, CDR1 is SGHRS, CDR2 YFSETQ. CDR3 in amino acids: CASSLEGAHEQYF. The DNA of the CDR3 is TGCGCCAGCAGCTTGGAGGGGGCCCACGAGCAGTACTTC.

The CDR3 bases are TGTGCCAGCAGTTTCGGACAGGGCGGGACTGAAGCTTTCTTT. As protein: CASSFGQGGTEAFF. The chain uses TRBV27 and TRBJ1-1; the match to TRBD1 covers 8 bases. The CDR3 has 14 amino acids. CDR1 is MNHEY and CDR2 is SMNVEV in the germline V gene (reference sequence). V gave up 3 bases and J gave up 5 bases; unmatched junction bases: 5.

The chain links TRBV14 to TRBJ1-1, with unresolved D. The CDR3 runs to 14 residues. The germline gives CDR1 SGHDN, CDR2 FVKESK. Trimming took off 3 bases at V and 8 bases at J, with 16 bases between the two ends. The CDR3 region has the DNA TGTGCCAGCAGCCAGCAGACCGGACTCGCCGAAGCTTTCTTT. Protein product: CASSQQTGLAEAFF.

This chain uses TRBV27 with TRBJ2-5; D perhaps matches TRBD1 (5 bases). Germline V CDR1 and CDR2: MNHEY, SMNVEV (reference sequence). Trimming took 1 base from V and 5 from J, leaving 14 bases between them. CDR3 length: 15 residues. In DNA, the CDR3 is TGTGCCAGCAGTTTATGGGGCTCCACCGGGGAGACCCAGTACTTC. It is translated as CASSLWGSTGETQYF.

This rearrangement joins TRBV11-1 to TRBJ2-1; 9 nucleotides agree with TRBD2. The CDR3 spans 16 residues. Per the germline V gene, CDR1 is SGHAT and CDR2 is FQDESV (reference sequence). Trimming cost V 7 bases and J 3 bases; bases outside gene matches: 10. CDR3 DNA sequence: TGTGCCAGCACCGAAACTCGACTAGCGGTCTACAATGAGCAGTTCTTC. This translates into CASTETRLAVYNEQFF.

This chain connects TRBV15 to TRBJ2-7, with D possibly matching TRBD2 (5 bases). With 0 bases removed from V and 5 bases from J, the gap between germline ends came to 14 bases. The CDR3 runs to 15 residues. Germline V gene data show CDR1 as LNHNV and CDR2 as YYDKDF (reference sequence). The CDR3 protein is CATSRESRAGDEQYF. As DNA, the CDR3 is TGTGCCACCAGCAGAGAAAGCAGAGCCGGGGACGAGCAGTACTTC.

The chain couples TRBV5-4 to TRBJ1-1; the D is unclear. Per the germline V gene, CDR1 is SGHNT and CDR2 is YYREEE (reference sequence). This CDR3 is 12 amino acids long. With 3 bases removed from V and 6 bases from J, the gap between germline ends came to 9 bases. CDR3 sequence reads: CASSSEGPEAFF. The CDR3 DNA is TGTGCCAGCAGCTCGGAGGGCCCTGAAGCTTTCTTT.

The chain employs TRBV7-8 and TRBJ2-5; perhaps TRBD2 as D (5 bases). The CDR3 has 13 residues. The germline CDR1 and CDR2 sequences are SGHVS and FQNEAQ. With 1 base removed from V and 7 bases from J, the gap between germline ends came to 10 bases. CDR3 amino acids: CASSLGAEGTQYF. In nucleotides, the CDR3 is TGTGCCAGCAGCTTAGGCGCCGAGGGGACCCAGTACTTC. The full variable domain, rest sourced from reference TRBV7-8 and TRBJ2-5, is GAGVSQSPRYKVAKRGQDVALRCDPISGHVSLFWYQQALGQGPEFLTYFQNEAQLDKSGLPSDRFFAERPEGSVSTLKIQRTQQEDSAVYLCASSLGAEGTQYFGPGTRLLVL.

The V and J genes are TRBV30 and TRBJ1-1; 8 bases map to TRBD1. The CDR3 has 14 residues. Germline CDR1 reads GTSNPN; CDR2 reads SVGIG (reference sequence). The V and J ends lost 3 bases and 11 bases, in that order; junction bases with no gene match: 14. Written as DNA, the CDR3 is TGTGCCTGGAGAAACCGGGACAGGTCACCAGGGGCTTTCTTT. Its translation is CAWRNRDRSPGAFF.

V usage is TRBV4-2 and J usage is TRBJ2-1; D unclear. Germline V gene data show CDR1 as LGHNA and CDR2 as YNFKEQ. Trimming left V 0 bases short and J 0 bases short, with 9 bases between. The CDR3 extends over 16 amino acids. CDR3 in amino acids: CASSQEASGSYNEQFF. DNA for the CDR3: TGTGCCAGCAGCCAAGAAGCGTCCGGCTCCTACAATGAGCAGTTCTTC.

This chain links TRBV5-1 with TRBJ2-7; 10 nucleotides agree with TRBD1. Germline lookup yields CDR1 SGHRS and CDR2 YFSETQ. J lost 2 bases, V lost 0 bases, and 11 bases had no gene match. The CDR3 is made up of 18 amino acids. DNA of the CDR3: TGCGCCAGCAGCTTGGGACAGGGGGCGCTCTTTGGAACCTACGAGCAGTACTTC. This translates into CASSLGQGALFGTYEQYF.

The rearrangement links TRBV7-9 to TRBJ2-7; possibly TRBD2 for D (6 bases). V shed 2 bases and J shed 1 base, with 18 bases lying between them. The CDR3 length is 17 residues. The V gene's germline CDR1 is SEHNR and CDR2 FQNEAQ (reference sequence). The CDR3 here is CASSLRSGESFSYEQYF. CDR3 sequence (DNA): TGTGCCAGCAGCTTAAGGTCGGGGGAGAGTTTTTCCTACGAGCAGTACTTC.

The chain carries TRBV2 and TRBJ2-7, with 11 bases lining up with TRBD2. The trim removed 4 bases at V and 4 bases at J, leaving 9 bases unmatched. Germline CDR1 and CDR2: SNHLY and FYNNEI. This CDR3 is 16 amino acids long. CDR3 sequence: CASSVLAGEIRYEQYF. Written as DNA, the CDR3 is TGTGCCAGCAGTGTACTAGCGGGGGAAATAAGATACGAGCAGTACTTC.

The chain is built from TRBV5-1 and TRBJ2-3; 9 bases agree with TRBD2. CDR1 and CDR2 from the germline V gene are SGHRS and YFSETQ. The CDR3 contains 17 residues. The junction had 9 bases not matched to a gene; V was cut back by 0 bases and J by 4 bases. The DNA for the CDR3 is TGCGCCAGCAGCTTGGCCGGTGTTAGCGGGGGTTCAGATACGCAGTATTTT. It codes for CASSLAGVSGGSDTQYF.

V and J are TRBV28 and TRBJ1-5, with D possibly TRBD1 on 6 matching bases. CDR1 is MDHEN, CDR2 SYDVKM, per germline. Trimming removed 6 bases at V and 10 bases at J, with 16 bases between. The CDR3 sequence is 13 residues long. The CDR3 region is CASRPDSLIPQHF. In DNA form, the CDR3 reads TGTGCCAGCAGGCCGGACAGTTTAATACCCCAGCATTTT.

This chain uses TRBV9 with TRBJ2-7, with 9 bases that match TRBD1. J was trimmed by 5 bases and V by 4 bases; bases with no gene match: 10. The CDR3 runs to 15 residues. Germline CDR1 and CDR2: SGDLS and YYNGEE. CDR3 residues: CASSLAGTGMDEQYF. The DNA of the CDR3 is TGTGCCAGCAGCTTAGCCGGGACAGGGATGGACGAGCAGTACTTC.

The rearrangement links TRBV18 to TRBJ1-1, with 8 positions matching TRBD1. The CDR3 length is 16 residues. Trimming took 3 bases from V and 0 from J; bases not matched to a gene: 6. Germline lookup yields CDR1 KGHSH and CDR2 LQKENI. CDR3 sequence (DNA): TGTGCCAGCTCACCCGGGACAGGTCTCATGAACACTGAAGCTTTCTTT. Its protein product is CASSPGTGLMNTEAFF.

This chain joins TRBV7-2 and TRBJ2-4; 8 bases agree with TRBD2. In germline, CDR1 is SGHTA, CDR2 FQGNSA. This CDR3 has 17 residues. V shed 5 bases and J 6 bases; nucleotides not matched to a gene: 15. For the CDR3, the DNA is TGTGCCAGCAGCCCCACCGCGGGGGGCCTTAAAGGAAACATTCAGTACTTC. This codes for CASSPTAGGLKGNIQYF.

The CDR3 nucleotides are TGTGCCAGCAGCCCAGCGGGTAACTCTGGAAACACCATATATTTT. This translates into CASSPAGNSGNTIYF. The chain couples TRBV9 to TRBJ1-3; D is ambiguous. Trimming pared 4 bases from V and 0 bases from J, leaving 11 bases between. Germline CDR1 reads SGDLS; CDR2 reads YYNGEE. The CDR3 length is 15 residues.

The chain couples TRBV5-1 to TRBJ2-5; 11 bases are a match to TRBD1. CDR1 and CDR2 from the germline V gene are SGHRS and YFSETQ. CDR3 length: 16 amino acids. Losses at the gene ends were 2 bases for V and 0 bases for J; bases not matched to a gene: 3. CDR3: CASSLRDRGYQETQYF. DNA of the CDR3: TGCGCCAGCAGCTTAAGGGACAGGGGGTACCAAGAGACCCAGTACTTC.

This chain connects TRBV19 to TRBJ1-2; 9 nucleotides line up with TRBD1. The germline CDR1 and CDR2 sequences are LNHDA and SQIVND (reference sequence). With 4 bases clipped from V and 2 bases from J, the junction kept 5 bases outside the gene matches. The CDR3 has 15 residues. The chain's CDR3 is CASSTGTGINYGYTF. CDR3 bases: TGTGCCAGTAGTACCGGGACAGGGATAAACTATGGCTACACCTTC.